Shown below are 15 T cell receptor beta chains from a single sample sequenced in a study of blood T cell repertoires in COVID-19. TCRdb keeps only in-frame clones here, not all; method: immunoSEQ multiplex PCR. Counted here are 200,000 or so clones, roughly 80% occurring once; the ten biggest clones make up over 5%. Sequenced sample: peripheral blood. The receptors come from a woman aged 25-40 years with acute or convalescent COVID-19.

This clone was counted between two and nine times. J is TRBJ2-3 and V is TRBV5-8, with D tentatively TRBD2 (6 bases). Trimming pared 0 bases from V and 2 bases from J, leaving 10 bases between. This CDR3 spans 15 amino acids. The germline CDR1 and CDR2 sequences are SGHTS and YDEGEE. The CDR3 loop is CASSLGGANTDTQYF. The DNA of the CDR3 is TGTGCCAGCAGCTTGGGCGGGGCCAACACAGATACGCAGTATTTT.

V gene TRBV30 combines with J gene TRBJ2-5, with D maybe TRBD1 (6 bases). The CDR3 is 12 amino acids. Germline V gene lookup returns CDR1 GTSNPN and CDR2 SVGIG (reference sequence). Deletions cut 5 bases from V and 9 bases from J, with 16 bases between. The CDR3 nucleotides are TGTGCCTGGGAAATACAGGGTCCGGCCCAGTACTTC. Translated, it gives CAWEIQGPAQYF.

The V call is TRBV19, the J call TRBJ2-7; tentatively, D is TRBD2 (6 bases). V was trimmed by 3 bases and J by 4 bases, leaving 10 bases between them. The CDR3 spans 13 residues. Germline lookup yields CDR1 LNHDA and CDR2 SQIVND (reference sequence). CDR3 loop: CASSIGSGYEQYF. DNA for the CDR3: TGTGCCAGTAGTATCGGTAGCGGTTACGAGCAGTACTTC.

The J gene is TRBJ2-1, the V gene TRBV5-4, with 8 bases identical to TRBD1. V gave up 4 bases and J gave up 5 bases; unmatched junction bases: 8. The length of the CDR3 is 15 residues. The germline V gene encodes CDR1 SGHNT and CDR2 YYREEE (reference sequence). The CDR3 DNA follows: TGTGCCAGCAGCGTAAAGGGGACAGGAGACAATGAGCAGTTCTTC. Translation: CASSVKGTGDNEQFF.

The CDR3 spells CASGQVDNEQFF. For the CDR3, the DNA is TGTGCCAGCGGGCAGGTCGACAATGAGCAGTTCTTC. This sequence joins TRBV13 and TRBJ2-1, with no clear D. Deletions cut 8 bases from V and 5 bases from J, with 10 bases between. The CDR3 is made up of 12 amino acids. Germline lookup yields CDR1 PRHDT and CDR2 FYEKMQ (reference sequence).

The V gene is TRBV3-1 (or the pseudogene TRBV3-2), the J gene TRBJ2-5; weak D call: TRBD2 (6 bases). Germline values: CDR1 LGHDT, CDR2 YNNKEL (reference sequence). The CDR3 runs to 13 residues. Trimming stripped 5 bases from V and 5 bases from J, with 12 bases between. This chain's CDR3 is CASSSGARETQYF. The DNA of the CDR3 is TGTGCCAGCAGCTCGGGAGCTAGGGAGACCCAGTACTTC.

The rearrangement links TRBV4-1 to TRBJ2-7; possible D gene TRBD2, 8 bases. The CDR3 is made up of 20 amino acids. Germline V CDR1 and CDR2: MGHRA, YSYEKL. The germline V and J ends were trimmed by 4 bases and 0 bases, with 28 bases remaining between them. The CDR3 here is CASSLKDQGVAGKSSYEQYF. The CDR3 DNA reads TGCGCCAGCAGCCTAAAAGATCAGGGGGTAGCGGGGAAGAGCTCCTACGAGCAGTACTTC.

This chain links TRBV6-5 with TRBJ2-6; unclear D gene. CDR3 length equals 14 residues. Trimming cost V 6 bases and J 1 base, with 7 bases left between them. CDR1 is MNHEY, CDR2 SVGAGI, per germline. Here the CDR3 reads CASRKQSGANVLTF. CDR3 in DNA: TGTGCCAGCAGGAAGCAATCTGGGGCCAACGTCCTGACTTTC.

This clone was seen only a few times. CDR3 residues: CASQMGTGFTDTQYF. The DNA for the CDR3 is TGTGCCAGTCAGATGGGGACAGGCTTCACAGATACGCAGTATTTT. The chain links TRBV19 to TRBJ2-3; 8 bases agree with TRBD1. Trimming removed 8 bases from V and 2 bases from J; junction bases left unmatched: 9. Germline CDR1 LNHDA, CDR2 SQIVND (reference sequence). The CDR3 contains 15 residues.

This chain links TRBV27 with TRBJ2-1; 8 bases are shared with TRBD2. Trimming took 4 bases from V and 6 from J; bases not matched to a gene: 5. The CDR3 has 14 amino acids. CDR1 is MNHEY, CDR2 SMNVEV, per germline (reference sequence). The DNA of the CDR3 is TGTGCCAGCAGTTCGGCGGGACTAGGCAATGAGCAGTTCTTC. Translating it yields CASSSAGLGNEQFF.

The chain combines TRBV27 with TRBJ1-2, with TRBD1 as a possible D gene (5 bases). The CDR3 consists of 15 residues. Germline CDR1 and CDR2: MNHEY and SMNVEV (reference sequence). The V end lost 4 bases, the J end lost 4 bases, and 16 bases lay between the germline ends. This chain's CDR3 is CASSSPRQGGYGYTF. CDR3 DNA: TGTGCCAGCAGTTCCCCGAGGCAGGGCGGCTATGGCTACACCTTC.

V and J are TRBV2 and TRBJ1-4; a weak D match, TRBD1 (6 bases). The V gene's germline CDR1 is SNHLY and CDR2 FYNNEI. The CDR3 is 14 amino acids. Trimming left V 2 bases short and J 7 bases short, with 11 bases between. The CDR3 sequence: CASSEQGIVEKLFF. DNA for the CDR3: TGTGCCAGCAGTGAACAGGGGATTGTTGAAAAACTGTTTTTT.

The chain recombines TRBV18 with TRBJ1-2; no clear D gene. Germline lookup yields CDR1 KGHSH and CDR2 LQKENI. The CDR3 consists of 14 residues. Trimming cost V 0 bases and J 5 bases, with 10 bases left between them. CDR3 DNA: TGTGCCAGCTCACCACCGCAGGCCGTGTATGGCTACACCTTC. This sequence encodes CASSPPQAVYGYTF.

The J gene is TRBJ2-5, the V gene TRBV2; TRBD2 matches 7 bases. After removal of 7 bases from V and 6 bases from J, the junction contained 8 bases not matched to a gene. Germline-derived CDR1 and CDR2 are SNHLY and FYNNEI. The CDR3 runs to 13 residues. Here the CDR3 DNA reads TGTGCCAGCACCCTTGGACTAGTGCAGACCCAGTACTTC. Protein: CASTLGLVQTQYF.

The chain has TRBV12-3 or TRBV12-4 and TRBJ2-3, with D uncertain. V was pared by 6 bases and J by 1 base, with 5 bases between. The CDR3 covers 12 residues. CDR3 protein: CASSRGTDTQYF. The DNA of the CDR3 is TGTGCCAGCAGCCGGGGCACAGATACGCAGTATTTT.